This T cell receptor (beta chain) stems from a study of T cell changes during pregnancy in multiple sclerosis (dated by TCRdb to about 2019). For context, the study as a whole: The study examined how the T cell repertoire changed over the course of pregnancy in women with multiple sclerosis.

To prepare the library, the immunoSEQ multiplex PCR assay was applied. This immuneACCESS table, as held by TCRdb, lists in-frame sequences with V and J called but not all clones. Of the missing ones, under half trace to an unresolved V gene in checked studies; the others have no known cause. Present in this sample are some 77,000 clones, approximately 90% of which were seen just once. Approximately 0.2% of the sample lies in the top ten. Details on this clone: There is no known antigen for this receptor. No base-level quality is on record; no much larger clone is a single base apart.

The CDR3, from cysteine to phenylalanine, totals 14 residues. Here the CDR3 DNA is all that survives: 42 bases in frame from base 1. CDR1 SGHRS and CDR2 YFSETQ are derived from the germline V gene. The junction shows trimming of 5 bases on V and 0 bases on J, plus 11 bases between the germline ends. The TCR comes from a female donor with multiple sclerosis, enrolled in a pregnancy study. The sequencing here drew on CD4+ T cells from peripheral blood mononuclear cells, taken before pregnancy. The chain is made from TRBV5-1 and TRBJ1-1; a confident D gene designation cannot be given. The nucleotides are TGCGCCAGCAGGGGCGACAACCTGAACACTGAAGCTTTCTTT. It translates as CASRGDNLNTEAFF.